This TCR beta chain was retrieved from a study of blood T cell repertoires in COVID-19. The repertoire was sequenced with immunoSEQ multiplex PCR; TCRdb's copy has only in-frame clones and lacks some. Of about 190,000 clones in the sample, roughly 89% were seen once. Sequencing was performed on peripheral blood. The origin of this receptor is a man aged 35-49 years with acute or convalescent COVID-19.

The CDR3 DNA reads as TGTGCCAGCAGCCTGGCCCAGGGGGATGGCTACACCTTC. Its translation is CASSLAQGDGYTF. V is TRBV12-3 or TRBV12-4 and J is TRBJ1-2; 7 nucleotides agree with TRBD1. The CDR3 has 13 residues. J lost 6 bases, V lost 6 bases, and 7 bases had no gene match.